Ten or more counts support the clone carrying this T cell receptor beta chain. The sample originates from a study of low-dose radiotherapy and immunotherapy resistance in tumors. Study as a whole: One day prior to radiation and immunotherapy, intravenous cyclophosphamide at 200 mg/m2 was given, repeated every two weeks. Daily oral aspirin at 300 mg began on cycle 1 day 1 and lasted four cycles.

With a V-primer adapter and a constant-region primer, TCRs were amplified for about 20 PCR cycles. TCRdb processed the reads anew with MiXCR; each CDR3 protein has one entry. The top ten hold approximately 8% of the sample, which has roughly 50,000 distinct CDR3 sequences, approximately 35% seen once. Specified time point: after trial treatment. Treatment reported: LDRT plus nivolumab, ipilimumab, low-dose cyclophosphamide and aspirin (RACIN trial). Donors were administered nivolumab, ipilimumab, aspirin and low-dose cyclophosphamide, together with low-dose radiotherapy. Each eligible patient had an advanced solid tumor, and these tumors lacked tumor-infiltrating lymphocytes. V lost 6 bases to trimming and J lost 3 bases, with 11 bases between them. CDR3 length: 13 amino acids.

V and J are TRBV12-3 or TRBV12-4 and TRBJ2-5; D may match TRBD1 or TRBD2 (5 bases each). The TCR comes from a male donor with rectosigmoid adenocarcinoma. This specimen was PBMCs, taken after low-dose radiotherapy plus immunotherapy. CDR3 loop: CASSRDRKETQYF. DNA for the CDR3: TGTGCCAGCAGCAGGGACCGCAAAGAGACCCAGTACTTC.